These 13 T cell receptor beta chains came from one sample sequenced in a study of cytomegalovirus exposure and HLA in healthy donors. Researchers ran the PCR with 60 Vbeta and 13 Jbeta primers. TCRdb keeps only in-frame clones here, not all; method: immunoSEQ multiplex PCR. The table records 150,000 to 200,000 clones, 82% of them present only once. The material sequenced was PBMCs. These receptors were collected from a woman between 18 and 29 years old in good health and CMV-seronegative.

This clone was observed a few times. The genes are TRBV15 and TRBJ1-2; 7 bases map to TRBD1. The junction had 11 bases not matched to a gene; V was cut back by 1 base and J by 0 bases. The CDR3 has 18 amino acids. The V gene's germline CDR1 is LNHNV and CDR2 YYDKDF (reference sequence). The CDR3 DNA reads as TGTGCCACCAGCAGAGGAGTAGGGGGCGCCCCTTCTAACTATGGCTACACCTTC. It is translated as CATSRGVGGAPSNYGYTF.

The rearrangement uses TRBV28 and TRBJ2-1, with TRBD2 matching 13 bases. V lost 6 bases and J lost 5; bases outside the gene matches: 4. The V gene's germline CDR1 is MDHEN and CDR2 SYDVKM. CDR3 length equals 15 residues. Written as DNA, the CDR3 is TGTGCCAGCAGCCCGGGGACTAGCGGGAACAATGAGCAGTTCTTC. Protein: CASSPGTSGNNEQFF. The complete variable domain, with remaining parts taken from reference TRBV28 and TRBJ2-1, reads DVKVTQSSRYLVKRTGEKVFLECVQDMDHENMFWYRQDPGLGLRLIYFSYDVKMKEKGDIPEGYSVSREKKERFSLILESASTNQTSMYLCASSPGTSGNNEQFFGPGTRLTVL.

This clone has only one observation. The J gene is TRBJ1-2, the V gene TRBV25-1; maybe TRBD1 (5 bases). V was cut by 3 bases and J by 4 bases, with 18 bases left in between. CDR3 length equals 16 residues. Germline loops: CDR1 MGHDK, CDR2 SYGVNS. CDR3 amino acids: CASSDSRAQALYGYTF. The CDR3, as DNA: TGTGCCAGCAGTGATTCCCGAGCACAGGCCCTCTATGGCTACACCTTC.

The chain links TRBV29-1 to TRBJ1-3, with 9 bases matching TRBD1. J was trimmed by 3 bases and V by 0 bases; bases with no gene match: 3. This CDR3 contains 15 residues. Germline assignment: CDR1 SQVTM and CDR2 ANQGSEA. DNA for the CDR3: TGCAGCGTTGAAGACCCGGACAGGGGTGGAAACACCATATATTTT. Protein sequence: CSVEDPDRGGNTIYF.

The CDR3 region is CASSLVLAGGTYNEQFF. The CDR3 DNA reads TGCGCCAGCAGCTTGGTGTTAGCGGGAGGTACCTACAATGAGCAGTTCTTC. V usage is TRBV5-1 and J usage is TRBJ2-1; 10 bases map to TRBD2. This CDR3 is 17 amino acids long. CDR1 is SGHRS, CDR2 YFSETQ, per germline. The V segment lost 0 bases and the J segment 2 bases; nucleotides outside the gene matches: 5.

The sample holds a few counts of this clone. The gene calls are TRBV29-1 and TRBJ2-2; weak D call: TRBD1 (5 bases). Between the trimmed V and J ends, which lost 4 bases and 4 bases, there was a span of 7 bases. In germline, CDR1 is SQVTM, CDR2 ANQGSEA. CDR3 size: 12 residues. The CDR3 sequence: CSVVDSTGELFF. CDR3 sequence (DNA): TGCAGCGTTGTTGACAGCACCGGGGAGCTGTTTTTT.

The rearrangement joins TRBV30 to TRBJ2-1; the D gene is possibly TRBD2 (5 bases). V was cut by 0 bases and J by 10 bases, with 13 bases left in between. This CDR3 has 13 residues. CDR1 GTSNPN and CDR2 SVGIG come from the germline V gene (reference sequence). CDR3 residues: CAWSVLGRGEQFF. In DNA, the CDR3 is TGTGCCTGGAGTGTTTTGGGGAGAGGGGAGCAGTTCTTC.

The CDR3 loop is CASSLGSAGGGNEQFF. CDR3 bases: TGTGCCAGCAGCTTAGGATCTGCGGGAGGGGGGAATGAGCAGTTCTTC. The chain couples TRBV11-2 to TRBJ2-1; 9 nucleotides agree with TRBD2. The CDR3 is 16 residues long. Trimming at V came to 1 base and at J to 7 bases, leaving 8 bases not matched to a gene. Germline V lookup: CDR1 SGHAT, CDR2 FQNNGV.

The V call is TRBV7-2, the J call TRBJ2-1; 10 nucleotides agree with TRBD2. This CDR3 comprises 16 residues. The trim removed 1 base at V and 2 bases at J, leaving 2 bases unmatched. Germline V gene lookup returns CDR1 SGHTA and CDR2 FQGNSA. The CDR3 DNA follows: TGTGCCAGCAGCTTAGGGCTAGCGGGAGCCTACAATGAGCAGTTCTTC. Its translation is CASSLGLAGAYNEQFF. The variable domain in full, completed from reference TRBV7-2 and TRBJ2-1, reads GAGVSQSPSNKVTEKGKDVELRCDPISGHTALYWYRQSLGQGLEFLIYFQGNSAPDKSGLPSDRFSAERTGGSVSTLTIQRTQQEDSAVYLCASSLGLAGAYNEQFFGPGTRLTVL.

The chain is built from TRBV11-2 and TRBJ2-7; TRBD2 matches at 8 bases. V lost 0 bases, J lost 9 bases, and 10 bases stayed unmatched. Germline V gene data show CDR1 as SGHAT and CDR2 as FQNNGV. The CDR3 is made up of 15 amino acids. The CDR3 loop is CASSLETSGLLRQYF. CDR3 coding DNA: TGTGCCAGCAGCTTAGAAACTAGCGGCCTCCTAAGGCAGTACTTC.

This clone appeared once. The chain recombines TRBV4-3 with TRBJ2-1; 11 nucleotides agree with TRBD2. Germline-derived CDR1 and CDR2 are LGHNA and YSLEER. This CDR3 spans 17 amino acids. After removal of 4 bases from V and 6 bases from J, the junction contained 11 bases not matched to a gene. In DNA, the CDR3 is TGCGCCAGCAGCCTCGGGACTAGCGGCCGTAACATCAATGAGCAGTTCTTC. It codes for CASSLGTSGRNINEQFF.

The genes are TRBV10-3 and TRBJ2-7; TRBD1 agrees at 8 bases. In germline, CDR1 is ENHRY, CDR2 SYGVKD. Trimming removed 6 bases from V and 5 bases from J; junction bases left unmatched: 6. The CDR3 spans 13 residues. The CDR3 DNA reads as TGTGCCATCAGCCAGGACAGGGCCAACGAGCAGTACTTC. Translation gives CAISQDRANEQYF.

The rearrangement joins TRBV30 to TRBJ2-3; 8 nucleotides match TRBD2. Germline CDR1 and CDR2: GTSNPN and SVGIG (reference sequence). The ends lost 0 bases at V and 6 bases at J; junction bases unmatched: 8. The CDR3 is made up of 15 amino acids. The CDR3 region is CAWSVGIGREDTQYF. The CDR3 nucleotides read TGTGCCTGGAGTGTGGGGATCGGGAGGGAGGATACGCAGTATTTT.